The 3 T cell receptor beta chains below all came from one sample that was sequenced in a study of T cell repertoires in cytomegalovirus infection. One entry per CDR3 protein results from TCRdb running MiXCR on the reads. Of more than 85,000 distinct CDR3 sequences listed, around 28% are singletons. For these receptors, no antigen is known. Sequenced material: CD8+ T cells from cultured PBMCs, taken from culture after CMV antigen stimulation. The receptors shown here come from a human donor in good health (CMV status not recorded). Some clones in this sample may be carry-over from other donors' samples.

This clonotype was detected a few times. The CDR3 protein is CASSYSGGDYEQYF. In DNA form, the CDR3 reads TGTGCCAGCAGTTACAGCGGGGGGGACTACGAGCAGTACTTC. The rearrangement joins TRBV27 to TRBJ2-7; 10 nucleotides match TRBD2. V lost 4 bases to trimming and J lost 3 bases; unmatched junction nucleotides: 3. The CDR3 extends over 14 amino acids. Germline CDR1 MNHEY, CDR2 SMNVEV (reference sequence).

This clonotype was seen a few times. The V and J genes are TRBV14 and TRBJ1-5; possible D gene TRBD1, 5 bases. CDR1 and CDR2 from the germline V gene are SGHDN and FVKESK. The CDR3 extends over 17 amino acids. With 1 base removed from V and 0 bases from J, the gap between germline ends came to 13 bases. The CDR3 is CASSQVWAGPSNQPQHF. CDR3 nucleotide sequence: TGTGCCAGCAGCCAAGTTTGGGCAGGGCCTAGCAATCAGCCCCAGCATTTT.

This rearrangement joins TRBV7-6 to TRBJ2-5; D possibly corresponds to TRBD2 (6 bases). The germline CDR1 and CDR2 sequences are SGHVS and FNYEAQ. The CDR3 is 15 residues long. The V and J ends lost 1 base and 7 bases respectively, with 16 bases between them. CDR3 sequence: CASSLEGGAPGTQYF. The CDR3 DNA reads as TGTGCCAGCAGCTTAGAAGGCGGGGCGCCGGGGACCCAGTACTTC.